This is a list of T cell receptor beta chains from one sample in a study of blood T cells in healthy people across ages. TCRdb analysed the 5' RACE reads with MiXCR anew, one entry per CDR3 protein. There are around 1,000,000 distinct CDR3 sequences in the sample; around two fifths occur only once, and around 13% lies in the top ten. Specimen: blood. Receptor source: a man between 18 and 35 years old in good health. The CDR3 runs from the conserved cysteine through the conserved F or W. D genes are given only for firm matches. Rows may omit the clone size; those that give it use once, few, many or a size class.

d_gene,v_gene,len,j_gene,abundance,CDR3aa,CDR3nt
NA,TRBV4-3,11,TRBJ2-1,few,CASSTSGEQFF,TGCGCCAGCAGTACAAGTGGTGAGCAGTTCTTC
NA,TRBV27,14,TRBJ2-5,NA,CASTPVGGMETQYF,TGTGCCAGCACCCCAGTCGGAGGGATGGAGACCCAGTACTTC
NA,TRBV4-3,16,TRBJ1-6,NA,CASSQAHSSYNSPLHF,TGCGCCAGCAGCCAAGCTCACAGCTCCTATAATTCACCCCTCCACTTT
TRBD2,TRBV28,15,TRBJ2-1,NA,CASSPGGGFYNEQFF,TGTGCCAGCAGCCCCGGCGGGGGGTTTTACAATGAGCAGTTCTTC
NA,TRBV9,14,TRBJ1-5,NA,CASSVEGVNQPQHF,TGTGCCAGCAGCGTAGAAGGGGTCAATCAGCCCCAGCATTTT
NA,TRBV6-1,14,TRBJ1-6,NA,CASSGQSNNSPLHF,TGTGCCAGCAGTGGACAAAGCAATAATTCACCCCTCCACTTT
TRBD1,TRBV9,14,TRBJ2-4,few,CASNNPGQKNIQYF,TGTGCCAGCAACAACCCGGGACAGAAAAACATTCAGTACTTC
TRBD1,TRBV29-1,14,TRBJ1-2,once,CSALEPGQGNGYTF,TGCAGCGCGCTAGAGCCGGGACAGGGGAATGGCTACACCTTC
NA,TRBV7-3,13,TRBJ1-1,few,CASSLDNREKAFF,TGTGCCAGCAGCTTAGACAACAGGGAAAAAGCTTTCTTT
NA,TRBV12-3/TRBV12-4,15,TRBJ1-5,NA,CASSPPAYSNQPQHF,TGTGCCAGCAGTCCCCCGGCTTATAGCAATCAGCCCCAGCATTTT
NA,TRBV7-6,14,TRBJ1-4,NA,CASGPLGDTEKLFF,TGTGCCAGCGGCCCCCTGGGGGACACCGAAAAACTGTTTTTT
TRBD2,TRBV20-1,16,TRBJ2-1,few,CSASSTGTSGGYEQFF,TGCAGTGCTAGCAGCACCGGGACTAGCGGGGGGTATGAGCAGTTCTTC
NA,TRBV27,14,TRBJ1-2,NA,CASSRAPSMWGYTF,TGTGCCAGCAGTCGGGCCCCGTCGATGTGGGGCTACACCTTC
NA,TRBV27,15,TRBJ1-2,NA,CASSLTGLKGYGYTF,TGTGCCAGCAGTTTAACAGGCCTCAAGGGCTATGGCTACACCTTC
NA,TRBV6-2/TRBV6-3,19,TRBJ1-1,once,CASSYSSVPGRSSNTEAFF,TGTGCCAGCAGTTACTCCTCGGTGCCAGGGAGGAGCTCGAACACTGAAGCTTTCTTT
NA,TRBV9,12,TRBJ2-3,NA,CASSALRDTQYF,TGTGCCAGCAGCGCACTTCGGGATACGCAGTATTTT
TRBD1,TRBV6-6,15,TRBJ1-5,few,CASSYFGTDNQPQHF,TGTGCCAGCAGTTACTTCGGGACAGACAATCAGCCCCAGCATTTT
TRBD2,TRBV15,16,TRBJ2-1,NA,CATSREASGGLYEQFF,TGTGCCACCAGCAGAGAGGCTAGCGGGGGGTTGTATGAGCAGTTCTTC
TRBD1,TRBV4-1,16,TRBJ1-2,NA,CASSPGQGGVGYGYTF,TGCGCCAGCAGCCCGGGACAGGGAGGAGTAGGCTATGGCTACACCTTC
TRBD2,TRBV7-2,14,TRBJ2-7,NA,CASSLTSGDGGQYF,TGTGCCAGCAGCCTTACTAGCGGGGACGGCGGGCAGTACTTC
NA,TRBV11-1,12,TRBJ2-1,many,CASSRQYNEQFF,TGTGCCAGCAGCCGACAGTACAATGAGCAGTTCTTC
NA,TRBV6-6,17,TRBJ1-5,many,CASSYPVLGYGNQPQHF,TGTGCCAGCAGTTACCCCGTGCTGGGGTACGGCAATCAGCCCCAGCATTTT
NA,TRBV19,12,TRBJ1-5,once,CASTSPGSPQHF,TGTGCCAGTACCTCCCCGGGGTCGCCCCAGCATTTT
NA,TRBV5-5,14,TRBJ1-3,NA,CASSLISSGNTIYF,TGTGCCAGCAGCTTGATTTCCTCTGGAAACACCATATATTTT
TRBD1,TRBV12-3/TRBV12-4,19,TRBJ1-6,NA,CASSPNRGSASPYNSPLHF,TGTGCCAGCAGCCCCAACAGGGGATCTGCAAGCCCCTATAATTCACCCCTCCACTTT
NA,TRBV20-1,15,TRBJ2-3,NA,CSASPSRPSTDTRYF,TGCAGTGCTAGTCCCTCCCGGCCTAGCACAGATACGCGGTATTTT
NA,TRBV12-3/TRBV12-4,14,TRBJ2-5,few,CASRSTGGQETQYF,TGTGCCAGCAGGTCAACTGGGGGCCAAGAGACCCAGTACTTC
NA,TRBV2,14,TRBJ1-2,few,CASSEVSRHYGYTF,TGTGCCAGCAGTGAAGTTTCCAGGCACTATGGCTACACCTTC
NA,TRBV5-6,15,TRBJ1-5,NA,CASSRWADGNQPQHF,TGTGCCAGCAGCCGTTGGGCGGATGGCAATCAGCCCCAGCATTTT
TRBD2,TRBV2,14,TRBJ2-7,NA,CASSGKAGGYEQYF,TGTGCCAGCAGTGGAAAAGCGGGGGGGTACGAGCAGTACTTC
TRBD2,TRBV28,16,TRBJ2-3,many,CASSPSLAGGTDTQYF,TGTGCCAGCAGTCCCTCTCTAGCGGGGGGCACAGATACGCAGTATTTT
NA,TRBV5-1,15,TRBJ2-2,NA,CASSYGPVGAGELFF,TGCGCCAGCAGCTACGGTCCCGTAGGAGCCGGGGAGCTGTTTTTT
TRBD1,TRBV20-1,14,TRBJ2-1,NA,CSARDGTDYNEQFF,TGCAGTGCTAGAGATGGGACAGACTACAATGAGCAGTTCTTC
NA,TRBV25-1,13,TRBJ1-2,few,CASSVMTGGGYTF,TGTGCCAGCAGTGTGATGACTGGAGGAGGCTACACCTTC
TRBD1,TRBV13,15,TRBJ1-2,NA,CASSLADRGREGYTF,TGTGCCAGCAGCTTAGCCGACAGGGGCCGCGAGGGCTACACCTTC
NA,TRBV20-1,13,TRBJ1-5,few,CSAKAAGTQPQHF,TGCAGTGCTAAAGCGGCCGGGACCCAGCCCCAGCATTTT
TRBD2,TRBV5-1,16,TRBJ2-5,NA,CASSPGTSGGEETQYF,TGCGCCAGCAGCCCCGGGACTAGCGGGGGGGAAGAGACCCAGTACTTC
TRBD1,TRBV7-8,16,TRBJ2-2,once,CASSLRGQVNTGELFF,TGTGCCAGCAGCTTAAGGGGACAGGTGAACACCGGGGAGCTGTTTTTT
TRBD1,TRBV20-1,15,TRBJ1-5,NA,CSAIQTGTENQPQHF,TGCAGTGCTATACAAACCGGGACAGAGAATCAGCCCCAGCATTTT
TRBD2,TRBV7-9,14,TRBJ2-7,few,CASSSTGTSYEQYF,TGTGCCAGCAGCTCGACCGGGACTAGCTACGAGCAGTACTTC
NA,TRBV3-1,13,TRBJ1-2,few,CASSQAREDGYTF,TGTGCCAGCAGCCAAGCAAGGGAGGACGGCTACACCTTC
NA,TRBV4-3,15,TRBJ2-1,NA,CASSQDPTSYNEQFF,TGCGCCAGCAGCCAAGATCCAACTTCATACAATGAGCAGTTCTTC